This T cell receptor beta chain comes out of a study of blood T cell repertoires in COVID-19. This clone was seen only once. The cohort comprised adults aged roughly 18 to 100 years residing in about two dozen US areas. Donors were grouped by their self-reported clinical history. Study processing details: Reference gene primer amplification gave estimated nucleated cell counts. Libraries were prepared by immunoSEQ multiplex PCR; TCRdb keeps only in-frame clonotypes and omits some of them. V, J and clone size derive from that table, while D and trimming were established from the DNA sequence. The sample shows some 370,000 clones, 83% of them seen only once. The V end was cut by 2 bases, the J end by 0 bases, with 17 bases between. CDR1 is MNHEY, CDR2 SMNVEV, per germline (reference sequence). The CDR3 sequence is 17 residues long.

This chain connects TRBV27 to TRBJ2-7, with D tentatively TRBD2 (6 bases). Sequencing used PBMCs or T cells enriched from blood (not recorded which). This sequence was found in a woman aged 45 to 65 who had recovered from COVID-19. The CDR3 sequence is CASSLLVAGTHSYEQYF. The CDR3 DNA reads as TGTGCCAGCAGTTTACTGGTTGCGGGGACTCACTCCTACGAGCAGTACTTC.